This is a list of T cell receptor beta chains from one sample in a study of blood T cell repertoires in COVID-19. Some clones are missing from TCRdb's copy, which holds only in-frame ones; the method was immunoSEQ multiplex PCR. This repertoire shows about 250,000 clones, about four fifths found once; its top ten account for around 5.4%. The specimen sequenced was peripheral blood. Every receptor here comes from an elderly man with acute or convalescent COVID-19. The conserved cysteine and the conserved F or W are not part of the CDR3 here. Each record gives: clone size, V gene, J gene, CDR3 protein. Only some rows state a clone size, as once, few, many or a class for expanded clones.

clone size: once; V gene: TRBV29-1; J gene: TRBJ1-2; CDR3 protein: SVEVGRPTGYGYT
clone size: .; V gene: TRBV2; J gene: TRBJ1-5; CDR3 protein: ASSQDRGSPWPQH
clone size: few; V gene: TRBV10-2; J gene: TRBJ2-2; CDR3 protein: ASGSPGELF
clone size: .; V gene: TRBV7-9; J gene: TRBJ1-1; CDR3 protein: ALTGQGQGNTEAF
clone size: .; V gene: TRBV5-1; J gene: TRBJ1-5; CDR3 protein: ASRSGTETNQPQH
clone size: .; V gene: TRBV19; J gene: TRBJ1-2; CDR3 protein: ASSVGHDAYGYT
clone size: many; V gene: TRBV25-1; J gene: TRBJ2-1; CDR3 protein: ASSESNEQF
clone size: .; V gene: TRBV7-9; J gene: TRBJ2-7; CDR3 protein: ASSDQGRQGGWDEQY
clone size: .; V gene: TRBV3-1/TRBV3-2; J gene: TRBJ2-2; CDR3 protein: ASSQSPSGRNGGELF
clone size: .; V gene: TRBV4-2; J gene: TRBJ2-3; CDR3 protein: ASSQPYGTGERADTQY
clone size: .; V gene: TRBV6-2/TRBV6-3; J gene: TRBJ2-1; CDR3 protein: ASSPDWAASGGASYNEQF
clone size: few; V gene: TRBV10-3; J gene: TRBJ2-2; CDR3 protein: AIGGGGANTGELF
clone size: .; V gene: TRBV5-1; J gene: TRBJ2-7; CDR3 protein: ASSFPGQGAFEQY
clone size: .; V gene: TRBV7-3; J gene: TRBJ2-3; CDR3 protein: ASSLRGLSDTQY
clone size: .; V gene: TRBV28; J gene: TRBJ1-5; CDR3 protein: ASSLVQGRQPQH
clone size: .; V gene: TRBV19; J gene: TRBJ2-7; CDR3 protein: ASSIGWTGISYEQY
clone size: .; V gene: TRBV10-3; J gene: TRBJ2-7; CDR3 protein: AISPRGSYEQY
clone size: once; V gene: TRBV3-1/TRBV3-2; J gene: TRBJ2-1; CDR3 protein: ASSPPREDNEQF
clone size: many; V gene: TRBV7-9; J gene: TRBJ1-1; CDR3 protein: ASSSRGPTEAF
clone size: .; V gene: TRBV28; J gene: TRBJ2-7; CDR3 protein: ASSPAGTSGTYEQY
clone size: once; V gene: TRBV5-1; J gene: TRBJ2-3; CDR3 protein: ASSLDPGLTQTQY
clone size: .; V gene: TRBV28; J gene: TRBJ1-2; CDR3 protein: ASSFLSGNT
clone size: .; V gene: TRBV7-2; J gene: TRBJ2-7; CDR3 protein: ASSPRTGTYEQY
clone size: .; V gene: TRBV5-1; J gene: TRBJ2-1; CDR3 protein: ASAAGLVSYNEQF
clone size: .; V gene: TRBV13; J gene: TRBJ1-2; CDR3 protein: ASSSQGNYGYT
clone size: .; V gene: TRBV19; J gene: TRBJ1-5; CDR3 protein: ASKGDSGGPQH
clone size: .; V gene: TRBV6-5; J gene: TRBJ2-5; CDR3 protein: ASSWTSGTETQY
clone size: .; V gene: TRBV3-1/TRBV3-2; J gene: TRBJ2-5; CDR3 protein: ASSRGTEETQY
clone size: .; V gene: TRBV5-1; J gene: TRBJ2-4; CDR3 protein: ASSLGQGPIAKNIQY
clone size: .; V gene: TRBV28; J gene: TRBJ1-3; CDR3 protein: ASSLGPGIGSGNTIY
clone size: .; V gene: TRBV2; J gene: TRBJ1-5; CDR3 protein: ASSGGIQPQH
clone size: .; V gene: TRBV5-1; J gene: TRBJ2-1; CDR3 protein: ASSPLLAGLYNEQF
clone size: .; V gene: TRBV6-1; J gene: TRBJ1-3; CDR3 protein: ASSQGQGSSGNTIY
clone size: .; V gene: TRBV5-1; J gene: TRBJ2-7; CDR3 protein: ASSLDRPYEQY
clone size: .; V gene: TRBV24-1; J gene: TRBJ1-2; CDR3 protein: ATSDMGQGGGYT
clone size: .; V gene: TRBV5-1; J gene: TRBJ2-3; CDR3 protein: ASSLGRTSGGASTDTQY
clone size: .; V gene: TRBV7-8; J gene: TRBJ1-2; CDR3 protein: ASSRGSGTYGYT
clone size: .; V gene: TRBV18; J gene: TRBJ1-2; CDR3 protein: ASSPFSGGWDYGYT
clone size: .; V gene: TRBV5-1; J gene: TRBJ2-7; CDR3 protein: ASSTGQGTEQY
clone size: .; V gene: TRBV3-1/TRBV3-2; J gene: TRBJ2-7; CDR3 protein: ASSLPGTGTYEQY
clone size: .; V gene: TRBV24-1; J gene: TRBJ2-7; CDR3 protein: ATSSPAGGDYEQY
clone size: once; V gene: TRBV7-2; J gene: TRBJ1-2; CDR3 protein: ASSLTAGASLAGYT
clone size: .; V gene: TRBV6-6; J gene: TRBJ1-1; CDR3 protein: ASSFPDSSAF
clone size: few; V gene: TRBV11-1; J gene: TRBJ2-7; CDR3 protein: ASSLAQGSPEEQY
clone size: .; V gene: TRBV5-1; J gene: TRBJ2-3; CDR3 protein: ASSSGASDTQY
clone size: .; V gene: TRBV19; J gene: TRBJ2-1; CDR3 protein: ASSIAAGAYNEQF
clone size: .; V gene: TRBV27; J gene: TRBJ2-2; CDR3 protein: ASSFWTPLTGELF
clone size: .; V gene: TRBV7-9; J gene: TRBJ1-2; CDR3 protein: ASSFEGSGYT
clone size: once; V gene: TRBV6-5; J gene: TRBJ2-7; CDR3 protein: ASSFTGGGNYEQY
clone size: .; V gene: TRBV28; J gene: TRBJ1-2; CDR3 protein: ASTTTMGLGDGYT